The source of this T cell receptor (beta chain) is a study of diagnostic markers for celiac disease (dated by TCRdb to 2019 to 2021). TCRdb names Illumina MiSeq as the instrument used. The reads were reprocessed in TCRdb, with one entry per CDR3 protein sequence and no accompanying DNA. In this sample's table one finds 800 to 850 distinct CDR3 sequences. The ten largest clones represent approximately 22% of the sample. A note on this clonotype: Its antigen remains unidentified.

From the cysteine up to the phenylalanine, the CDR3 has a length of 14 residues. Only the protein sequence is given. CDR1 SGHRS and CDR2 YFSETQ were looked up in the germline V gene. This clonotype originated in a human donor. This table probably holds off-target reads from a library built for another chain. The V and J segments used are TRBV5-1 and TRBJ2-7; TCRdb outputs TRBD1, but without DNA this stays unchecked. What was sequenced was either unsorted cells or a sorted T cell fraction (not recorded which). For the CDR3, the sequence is CASSPRQGNYEQYF.